The subject of this entry is one T cell receptor (beta chain). The protocol was immunoSEQ multiplex PCR, while the TCRdb copy is restricted to in-frame clones and leaves out a portion. This sample carries some 70,000 clones, approximately 92% of them seen once, and the ten largest clones take approximately 2.8%. The source of the sample is a study of T cell changes during pregnancy in multiple sclerosis. This CDR3 spans 17 amino acids. Germline V gives CDR1 SGHVS, CDR2 FQNEAQ. J gave up 6 bases and V 5 bases, and 16 bases lay outside the gene matches. V gene TRBV7-8 combines with J gene TRBJ1-5, with 7 bases matching TRBD1. This TCR was sampled from a female donor in good health, enrolled as a control in a pregnancy study. Sequences were derived from CD8+ T cells from peripheral blood mononuclear cells, sampled in the third trimester of pregnancy. The CDR3 is CASSAYGREGARQPQHF. The DNA for the CDR3 is TGTGCCAGCAGCGCCTATGGTCGAGAGGGGGCGCGTCAGCCCCAGCATTTT.